The 25 T cell receptor beta chains presented below share a single source sample, sequenced in a study of T-cell reconstitution after alpha-beta-depleted transplantation in children. Preparation of the TCRbeta library was carried out with unique molecular identifiers. TCRdb re-analysed the PCR reads in MiXCR, keeping a single row per CDR3 protein. Of approximately 400,000 distinct CDR3 sequences in the sample, about 17% were seen once. The material sequenced was PBMCs, mostly from graft donor cells, taken 360 days after TCRalphabeta/CD19-depleted stem cell transplant. The receptors come from a boy in the first two years of life who had a stem cell transplant for Wiskott-Aldrich syndrome, so the T cells may come from the graft donor.

This clonotype was recorded a few times. This chain joins TRBV25-1 and TRBJ1-2; maybe TRBD1 (6 bases). CDR3 size: 14 residues. CDR1 is MGHDK and CDR2 is SYGVNS in the germline V gene. The V and J ends lost 4 bases and 3 bases respectively, with 12 bases between them. The CDR3 here is CASSVGGQYYGYTF. In DNA, the CDR3 is TGTGCCAGCAGTGTGGGCGGACAGTACTATGGCTACACCTTC.

The chain couples TRBV2 to TRBJ2-5; TRBD1 matches at 10 bases. Germline V CDR1 and CDR2: SNHLY, FYNNEI. The CDR3 runs 14 residues. V shed 5 bases and J 6 bases; nucleotides not matched to a gene: 6. The CDR3 nucleotides read TGTGCCAGCAGTCCGGACAGGGGGAGAAAGACCCAGTACTTC. Its translation: CASSPDRGRKTQYF.

The chain recombines TRBV4-3 with TRBJ2-6; a weak D match, TRBD2 (5 bases). The length of the CDR3 is 18 residues. Trimming took 1 base from V and 0 from J, leaving 13 bases between them. Germline loops: CDR1 LGHNA, CDR2 YSLEER. CDR3 DNA sequence: TGCGCCAGCAGCCAAGGGGTAGCGCCCATCTCTGGGGCCAACGTCCTGACTTTC. This translates into CASSQGVAPISGANVLTF.

This clonotype was detected a few times. The chain joins TRBV12-3 or TRBV12-4 to TRBJ2-7; TRBD2 aligns across 12 bases. The CDR3 is 15 residues long. The V segment lost 5 bases and the J segment 3 bases; nucleotides outside the gene matches: 5. The CDR3 nucleotides read TGTGCCAGCAGTGTACTAGCGGGAGGTGTCTACGAGCAGTACTTC. It yields the protein CASSVLAGGVYEQYF.

The rearrangement uses TRBV27 and TRBJ2-5; unclear D gene. The CDR3 has 12 residues. V was cut by 10 bases and J by 1 base, with 10 bases left in between. CDR1 is MNHEY, CDR2 SMNVEV, per germline (reference sequence). DNA for the CDR3: TGTGCCACCCGAGACCTCCAAGAGACCCAGTACTTC. It specifies CATRDLQETQYF.

V usage is TRBV28 and J usage is TRBJ2-2; D perhaps matches TRBD1 (7 bases). Between the trimmed V and J ends, which lost 5 bases and 6 bases, there was a span of 22 bases. Germline loops: CDR1 MDHEN, CDR2 SYDVKM. This CDR3 comprises 17 residues. The CDR3 spells CASSHLGGDRFPGELFF. The CDR3 DNA sequence: TGTGCCAGCAGTCACCTGGGCGGGGACAGATTCCCCGGGGAGCTGTTTTTT.

This clonotype was recorded at least ten times. This chain uses TRBV11-1 with TRBJ2-7; D gene ambiguous. The germline V gene has CDR1 SGHAT and CDR2 FQDESV (reference sequence). This CDR3 region has 15 residues. V shed 0 bases and J shed 0 bases, with 9 bases lying between them. The CDR3 nucleotides are TGTGCCAGCAGCTTAGCCCCTGTTCCCTCCTACGAGCAGTACTTC. As protein: CASSLAPVPSYEQYF.

This clonotype was detected a few times. The chain carries TRBV28 and TRBJ2-4, with D tentatively TRBD1 or TRBD2 (6 bases each). CDR1 and CDR2 (germline): MDHEN, SYDVKM. The V end lost 6 bases, the J end lost 0 bases, and 12 bases lay between the germline ends. The CDR3 sequence is 15 residues long. CDR3 amino acids: CASRLGGLAKNIQYF. The CDR3 DNA reads as TGTGCCAGCAGGCTCGGGGGCCTAGCCAAAAACATTCAGTACTTC.

The gene calls are TRBV13 and TRBJ2-5; D uncertain. The CDR3 is 13 amino acids. V lost 2 bases to trimming and J lost 5 bases, with 9 bases between them. Germline CDR1 is PRHDT and CDR2 is FYEKMQ (reference sequence). CDR3 region: CASSLREGETQYF. DNA of the CDR3: TGTGCCAGCAGCTTAAGGGAAGGGGAGACCCAGTACTTC.

This clonotype has only one observation. V usage is TRBV5-1 and J usage is TRBJ2-1; D remains unclear. The CDR3 runs 15 residues. Per the germline V gene, CDR1 is SGHRS and CDR2 is YFSETQ. V was trimmed by 3 bases and J by 0 bases, leaving 10 bases between them. The CDR3 region is CASSSKGGSYNEQFF. The CDR3 DNA is TGCGCCAGCAGCTCCAAGGGTGGCTCCTACAATGAGCAGTTCTTC. Complete variable domain (other parts from reference TRBV5-1 and TRBJ2-1): KAGVTQTPRYLIKTRGQQVTLSCSPISGHRSVSWYQQTPGQGLQFLFEYFSETQRNKGNFPGRFSGRQFSNSRSEMNVSTLELGDSALYLCASSSKGGSYNEQFFGPGTRLTVL.

In its sample, this clonotype was seen once. The rearrangement links TRBV12-3 or TRBV12-4 to TRBJ2-1; possibly TRBD1 for D (6 bases). V lost 3 bases and J lost 0, with 33 bases in between. CDR3 length: 23 residues. CDR3 in DNA: TGTGCCAGCAGTTTGGTTGGCCGAACAACAGAACAGGCAACAGGGAGCTCCTACAATGAGCAGTTCTTC. This codes for CASSLVGRTTEQATGSSYNEQFF.

The rearrangement links TRBV11-2 to TRBJ2-5, with D maybe TRBD1 (7 bases). Germline V gives CDR1 SGHAT, CDR2 FQNNGV. The CDR3 has 14 residues. V was pared by 3 bases and J by 5 bases, with 13 bases between. CDR3 loop: CASSFTQGRETQYF. In DNA, the CDR3 is TGTGCCAGCAGCTTCACACAGGGGAGGGAGACCCAGTACTTC.

The chain has TRBV20-1 and TRBJ2-3, with TRBD2 as a possible D gene (6 bases). This CDR3 contains 17 residues. Trimming took off 3 bases at V and 1 base at J, with 20 bases between the two ends. Germline CDR1 reads DFQATT; CDR2 reads SNEGSKA (reference sequence). CDR3 bases: TGCAGTGCTAGCCTCTTTTCTCTAGCGTTTCGCACAGATACGCAGTATTTT. Residues: CSASLFSLAFRTDTQYF.

This chain joins TRBV28 and TRBJ2-4; TRBD1 might be the D (7 bases). CDR1 is MDHEN, CDR2 SYDVKM, per germline. Trimming shortened V by 1 base and J by 5 bases, and 12 bases separated the two germline ends. The CDR3 totals 15 residues. The CDR3 loop reads CASSLFGRGENIQYF. DNA of the CDR3: TGTGCCAGCAGTTTATTTGGCAGGGGGGAAAACATTCAGTACTTC. The full variable domain, rest sourced from reference TRBV28 and TRBJ2-4, is DVKVTQSSRYLVKRTGEKVFLECVQDMDHENMFWYRQDPGLGLRLIYFSYDVKMKEKGDIPEGYSVSREKKERFSLILESASTNQTSMYLCASSLFGRGENIQYFGAGTRLSVL.

The chain uses TRBV30 and TRBJ2-4; no clear D. The CDR3 consists of 14 residues. The germline gives CDR1 GTSNPN, CDR2 SVGIG (reference sequence). The germline V and J ends were trimmed by 1 base and 1 base, with 8 bases remaining between them. CDR3 region: CAWSAKGAKNIQYF. The CDR3 DNA sequence: TGTGCCTGGAGTGCCAAGGGCGCCAAAAACATTCAGTACTTC.

The J gene is TRBJ1-5, the V gene TRBV10-3; D call uncertain. The CDR3 runs to 14 residues. V gave up 3 bases and J gave up 9 bases, with 15 bases separating them. Per germline, CDR1 ENHRY and CDR2 SYGVKD. The CDR3 region is CAISDGGTERPQHF. CDR3 bases: TGTGCCATCAGTGACGGAGGAACGGAGCGGCCCCAGCATTTT.

The CDR3 DNA is TGTGCCAGCAGCTTGGCAGGGAGGGAAGAGACCCAGTACTTC. It yields the protein CASSLAGREETQYF. V is TRBV5-6 and J is TRBJ2-5; TRBD2 agrees at 7 bases. Germline V gives CDR1 SGHDT, CDR2 YYEEEE. This CDR3 is built from 14 residues. J gave up 3 bases and V 0 bases, and 2 bases lay outside the gene matches.

This clonotype was recorded once. V gene TRBV19 combines with J gene TRBJ2-7, with D uncertain. Germline loops: CDR1 LNHDA, CDR2 SQIVND (reference sequence). Trimming left V 3 bases short and J 3 bases short, with 9 bases between. The CDR3 sequence is 13 residues long. CDR3 protein: CASSIEDGYEQYF. The CDR3 bases are TGTGCCAGTAGTATTGAGGACGGCTACGAGCAGTACTTC.

This chain links TRBV7-2 with TRBJ2-7; 9 positions agree with TRBD2. The CDR3 consists of 16 residues. J gave up 2 bases and V 5 bases, and 10 bases lay outside the gene matches. Germline V lookup: CDR1 SGHTA, CDR2 FQGNSA. CDR3 region: CASSQVSSGAPYEQYF. In DNA form, the CDR3 reads TGTGCCAGCAGCCAAGTCTCTAGCGGGGCCCCCTACGAGCAGTACTTC.

CDR3 DNA sequence: TGTGCCAGCAGTCCAGGACAATATCGAAGGCCCCTCCACTTT. It yields the protein CASSPGQYRRPLHF. V is TRBV28 and J is TRBJ1-6; D might be TRBD1 (5 bases). There are 14 residues in the CDR3. V was cut by 5 bases and J by 13 bases, with 18 bases left in between. Germline V gene lookup returns CDR1 MDHEN and CDR2 SYDVKM.

This clonotype was seen more than once but under ten times. The V and J genes are TRBV14 and TRBJ2-7; the D gene is possibly TRBD2 (5 bases). Germline assignment: CDR1 SGHDN and CDR2 FVKESK. V was clipped by 4 bases and J by 0 bases, with 16 bases between them. The CDR3 has 16 amino acids. CDR3 protein: CASSLGAGVSSYEQYF. The DNA for the CDR3 is TGTGCCAGCAGCCTGGGAGCCGGGGTGAGCTCCTACGAGCAGTACTTC. The full variable domain, with the rest looked up from reference TRBV14 and TRBJ2-7, is EAGVTQFPSHSVIEKGQTVTLRCDPISGHDNLYWYRRVMGKEIKFLLHFVKESKQDESGMPNNRFLAERTGGTYSTLKVQPAELEDSGVYFCASSLGAGVSSYEQYFGPGTRLTVT.

This chain connects TRBV10-3 to TRBJ2-1; 8 bases match TRBD1. This CDR3 comprises 15 residues. Germline V gene sequence: CDR1 ENHRY, CDR2 SYGVKD. V shed 3 bases and J 3 bases; nucleotides not matched to a gene: 4. This CDR3 is CAISELGQGYNEQFF. CDR3 nucleotide sequence: TGTGCCATCAGTGAACTAGGACAGGGCTACAATGAGCAGTTCTTC.

This clonotype was counted at least ten times. The chain has TRBV5-1 and TRBJ2-4, with 8 bases fitting TRBD1. Germline V gene sequence: CDR1 SGHRS, CDR2 YFSETQ. This CDR3 comprises 13 residues. V lost 0 bases and J lost 11; bases outside the gene matches: 4. The CDR3 spells CASSLDGTGFQYF. DNA of the CDR3: TGCGCCAGCAGCTTGGATGGGACAGGCTTTCAGTACTTC.

The chain couples TRBV11-1 to TRBJ2-2, with TRBD2 identical over 7 bases. Germline assignment: CDR1 SGHAT and CDR2 FQDESV (reference sequence). The CDR3 sequence is 18 residues long. With 1 base clipped from V and 4 bases from J, the junction kept 12 bases outside the gene matches. For the CDR3, the DNA is TGTGCCAGCAGCTTAGTCGGTAGCGGGCACATTATCACCGGGGAGCTGTTTTTT. This gives the protein CASSLVGSGHIITGELFF. The entire variable domain, with the rest obtained from reference TRBV11-1 and TRBJ2-2, is as follows: EAEVAQSPRYKITEKSQAVAFWCDPISGHATLYWYRQILGQGPELLVQFQDESVVDDSQLPKDRFSAERLKGVDSTLKIQPAELGDSAMYLCASSLVGSGHIITGELFFGEGSRLTVL.

The rearrangement joins TRBV5-1 to TRBJ2-2; D is unclear. The CDR3 has 12 amino acids. Per germline, CDR1 SGHRS and CDR2 YFSETQ. V lost 5 bases and J lost 7, with 9 bases in between. CDR3 coding DNA: TGCGCCAGCAGGCCTGAGAGCGGGGAGCTGTTTTTT. Amino acids: CASRPESGELFF.